The rows below give T cell receptor beta chains drawn from one sample of a study of identical twins' blood T cells. Using its own MiXCR run on the 5' RACE reads, TCRdb lists one record per CDR3 protein. The profile covers 300,000 to 400,000 distinct CDR3 sequences, with 28% appearing a single time and around 5.6% taken by the ten largest. Sample: PBMCs. The receptors stem from a woman aged 18 to 49 in good health. Each CDR3 is given with its conserved first and last residue. A D gene is named only where the DNA matches it firmly. For some rows the clone size is stated as once, few or many, or as a class when expanded; others skip it.

v_gene: TRBV9
j_gene: TRBJ2-1
abundance: few
d_gene: TRBD2
CDR3nt: TGTGCCAGCACCTCCGGGACTAGCGCGTACAATGAGCAGTTCTTC
CDR3aa: CASTSGTSAYNEQFF

v_gene: TRBV20-1
j_gene: TRBJ2-3
abundance: few
d_gene: NA
CDR3nt: TGCAGTGCTAGATGGCTCTTCACAGATACGCAGTATTTT
CDR3aa: CSARWLFTDTQYF

v_gene: TRBV7-8
j_gene: TRBJ2-1
abundance: NA
d_gene: NA
CDR3nt: TGTGCCAGCGAGGGACGGGATCGCGGTGGTTCGAGTGAGCAGTTCTTC
CDR3aa: CASEGRDRGGSSEQFF

v_gene: TRBV19
j_gene: TRBJ1-1
abundance: NA
d_gene: NA
CDR3nt: TGTGCCAGTAAGGTCCGCAGCCCATTGAACACTGAAGCTTTCTTT
CDR3aa: CASKVRSPLNTEAFF

v_gene: TRBV14
j_gene: TRBJ1-1
abundance: once
d_gene: NA
CDR3nt: TGTGCCAGCAGACAACTGGGAAACACTGAAGCTTTCTTT
CDR3aa: CASRQLGNTEAFF

v_gene: TRBV7-8
j_gene: TRBJ1-5
abundance: few
d_gene: TRBD1
CDR3nt: TGTGCCAGCAGCAGCCGGACAGGGCCCCAGCATTTT
CDR3aa: CASSSRTGPQHF

v_gene: TRBV29-1
j_gene: TRBJ2-7
abundance: few
d_gene: TRBD2
CDR3nt: TGCAGCGTTCGCGCCGGGACTAGCGGGAGTTACGAGCAGTACTTC
CDR3aa: CSVRAGTSGSYEQYF

v_gene: TRBV18
j_gene: TRBJ1-2
abundance: few
d_gene: NA
CDR3nt: TGTGCCAGCTCACCACGGGCTTCAACTAACTATGGCTACACCTTC
CDR3aa: CASSPRASTNYGYTF

v_gene: TRBV6-1
j_gene: TRBJ2-5
abundance: NA
d_gene: NA
CDR3nt: TGTGCCAGCGTCCTGGAAGAGACCCAGTACTTC
CDR3aa: CASVLEETQYF

v_gene: TRBV30
j_gene: TRBJ2-1
abundance: NA
d_gene: NA
CDR3nt: TGTGCCTGGGGCCGGGACCTCCCTTTGGAGCAGTTCTTC
CDR3aa: CAWGRDLPLEQFF

v_gene: TRBV29-1
j_gene: TRBJ1-2
abundance: many
d_gene: NA
CDR3nt: TGCAGCGTAGTATCAAGCTATGGCTACACCTTC
CDR3aa: CSVVSSYGYTF

v_gene: TRBV21-1
j_gene: TRBJ2-7
abundance: NA
d_gene: NA
CDR3nt: TGTGCCAGGCAAAGAGGGGGTTCCCTCTCCTACGAGCAGTACTTC
CDR3aa: CARQRGGSLSYEQYF

v_gene: TRBV29-1
j_gene: TRBJ1-2
abundance: many
d_gene: NA
CDR3nt: TGCAGCGTTGAAGAGTTCGAAGGCACTGGTGGCTACACCTTC
CDR3aa: CSVEEFEGTGGYTF

v_gene: TRBV11-2
j_gene: TRBJ2-2
abundance: NA
d_gene: NA
CDR3nt: TGTGCCAGCAGCTTATCACCAAGCGGTAACGGGGAGCTGTTTTTT
CDR3aa: CASSLSPSGNGELFF

v_gene: TRBV20-1
j_gene: TRBJ1-1
abundance: few
d_gene: NA
CDR3nt: TGCAGTGCTAGACCGGGACACGCTTACACTGAAGCTTTCTTT
CDR3aa: CSARPGHAYTEAFF

v_gene: TRBV7-9
j_gene: TRBJ1-5
abundance: few
d_gene: NA
CDR3nt: TGTGCCAGCAGCTTAGCGCTCGGGCAGGCTAATTGGGCCCAGCATTTT
CDR3aa: CASSLALGQANWAQHF

v_gene: TRBV20-1
j_gene: TRBJ1-4
abundance: NA
d_gene: NA
CDR3nt: TGCAGTCCTGCCCCAACAACTAATGAAAAACTGTTTTTT
CDR3aa: CSPAPTTNEKLFF

v_gene: TRBV5-1
j_gene: TRBJ1-2
abundance: few
d_gene: NA
CDR3nt: TGCGCCAGCAGGGGAGGGACGCCGGCCAACTATGGCTACACCTTC
CDR3aa: CASRGGTPANYGYTF

v_gene: TRBV21-1
j_gene: TRBJ2-1
abundance: many
d_gene: NA
CDR3nt: TGTGCCATTACCCCTCCAAAGCCAGCGGGAGGGCCAAATGAGCAGTTCTTC
CDR3aa: CAITPPKPAGGPNEQFF

v_gene: TRBV29-1
j_gene: TRBJ2-7
abundance: NA
d_gene: NA
CDR3nt: TGCAGCGTTGGGACGGGGGACGCCTACGAGCAGTACTTC
CDR3aa: CSVGTGDAYEQYF

v_gene: TRBV6-5
j_gene: TRBJ2-1
abundance: NA
d_gene: NA
CDR3nt: TGTGCCAGCAGGGGCTACCGTTACAATGAGCAGTTCTTC
CDR3aa: CASRGYRYNEQFF

v_gene: TRBV29-1
j_gene: TRBJ2-2
abundance: many
d_gene: TRBD1
CDR3nt: TGCAGCGTTGGGACAGGGAACACCGGGGAGCTGTTTTTT
CDR3aa: CSVGTGNTGELFF

v_gene: TRBV7-9
j_gene: TRBJ1-1
abundance: NA
d_gene: NA
CDR3nt: TGTGCCAGCAGCTTCGCCACCAGAGGAGTCACTGAAGCTTTCTTT
CDR3aa: CASSFATRGVTEAFF

v_gene: TRBV7-9
j_gene: TRBJ2-7
abundance: once
d_gene: NA
CDR3nt: TGTGCCAGCTACCGGGGGGCCACCTACGAGCAGTACTTC
CDR3aa: CASYRGATYEQYF

v_gene: TRBV20-1
j_gene: TRBJ1-1
abundance: NA
d_gene: NA
CDR3nt: TGCAGTGCTAGAGATGACAGGATGAACACTGAAGCTTTCTTT
CDR3aa: CSARDDRMNTEAFF

v_gene: TRBV20-1
j_gene: TRBJ2-5
abundance: NA
d_gene: TRBD2
CDR3nt: TGCAGTGCTAGCCTACTAGCGTTTATAGAGACCCAGTACTTC
CDR3aa: CSASLLAFIETQYF

v_gene: TRBV7-2
j_gene: TRBJ2-3
abundance: NA
d_gene: TRBD2
CDR3nt: TGTGCCAGCAGCTTACTAGGACTAGCTCAATCGGATACGCAGTATTTT
CDR3aa: CASSLLGLAQSDTQYF

v_gene: TRBV7-8
j_gene: TRBJ1-5
abundance: few
d_gene: TRBD1
CDR3nt: TGTGCCAGCACTCAGACAGGGCGGAATCAGCCCCAGCATTTT
CDR3aa: CASTQTGRNQPQHF

v_gene: TRBV5-1
j_gene: TRBJ2-1
abundance: NA
d_gene: NA
CDR3nt: TGCGCCAGCAGCTTGGCCCTTCTGGGTGAGCAGTTCTTC
CDR3aa: CASSLALLGEQFF

v_gene: TRBV6-6
j_gene: TRBJ1-1
abundance: many
d_gene: NA
CDR3nt: TGTGCCAGCAGTTACTGGGAGGTGAACACTGAAGCTTTCTTT
CDR3aa: CASSYWEVNTEAFF

v_gene: TRBV6-9
j_gene: TRBJ1-6
abundance: NA
d_gene: NA
CDR3nt: TGTGCCAGCAGCATGAGGGGGGAACCACCCCTCCACTTT
CDR3aa: CASSMRGEPPLHF

v_gene: TRBV3-1
j_gene: TRBJ2-1
abundance: many
d_gene: NA
CDR3nt: TGTGCCAGCAGCTCCCGGGCATTCAATGAGCAGTTCTTC
CDR3aa: CASSSRAFNEQFF

v_gene: TRBV6-4
j_gene: TRBJ2-2
abundance: NA
d_gene: NA
CDR3nt: TGTGCCAGCAGTGAGGGGTACAACACCGGGGAGCTGTTTTTT
CDR3aa: CASSEGYNTGELFF

v_gene: TRBV20-1
j_gene: TRBJ2-7
abundance: NA
d_gene: NA
CDR3nt: TGCAGTGCTAGTGGTCTCTACGAGCAGTACTTC
CDR3aa: CSASGLYEQYF

v_gene: TRBV19
j_gene: TRBJ1-4
abundance: NA
d_gene: NA
CDR3nt: TGTGCCAGTAGTTTCCCTCTCCTAAGAGGAGAAAAACTGTTTTTT
CDR3aa: CASSFPLLRGEKLFF

v_gene: TRBV4-1
j_gene: TRBJ1-2
abundance: few
d_gene: NA
CDR3nt: TGCGCCAGCAGCCAGCCGTCAAGGGCTGGCTACACCTTC
CDR3aa: CASSQPSRAGYTF

v_gene: TRBV5-1
j_gene: TRBJ1-1
abundance: few
d_gene: NA
CDR3nt: TGCGCCAGCAGCTTGAAGCTAACAGATCCCACTGAAGCTTTCTTT
CDR3aa: CASSLKLTDPTEAFF

v_gene: TRBV7-9
j_gene: TRBJ2-1
abundance: NA
d_gene: NA
CDR3nt: TGTGCCAGCAGCTACCTATATGGGGTTCTTCGGGAGTTCTTC
CDR3aa: CASSYLYGVLREFF

v_gene: TRBV6-6
j_gene: TRBJ2-3
abundance: NA
d_gene: TRBD2
CDR3nt: TGTGCCAGCAGTTTTCGCCTAGCGGGAGCAGATACGCAGTATTTT
CDR3aa: CASSFRLAGADTQYF

v_gene: TRBV5-1
j_gene: TRBJ1-5
abundance: NA
d_gene: NA
CDR3nt: TGCGCCAGCAGCTTGGCCCCGCAGGCCGGCAATCAGCCCCAGCATTTT
CDR3aa: CASSLAPQAGNQPQHF

v_gene: TRBV29-1
j_gene: TRBJ2-7
abundance: NA
d_gene: TRBD1
CDR3nt: TGCAGCGTGGGGACAGGGCTATACGAGCAGTACTTC
CDR3aa: CSVGTGLYEQYF